The clone carrying this TCR beta chain was observed a few times. This sample was included in a study of blood T cell repertoires in COVID-19. Study details: Italy, Spain and the United States were the sources of the convalescent and acute COVID-19 samples. From T cells, B-cell-depleted T cells, or PBMCs came the material, which was cDNA or gDNA.

The method was immunoSEQ multiplex PCR; TCRdb's version includes in-frame clones alone and lacks a portion of them. The sample has tens of thousands of clones, 55% to 80% seen once; the top ten hold under 30%. Germline V lookup: CDR1 SGHTA, CDR2 FQGNSA. CDR3 length: 16 residues. After removal of 5 bases from V and 3 bases from J, the junction contained 8 bases not matched to a gene. This clonotype was obtained from a woman aged 55-69 years in a cohort sampled during active or convalescent COVID-19. Specimen: peripheral blood. The rearrangement joins TRBV7-2 to TRBJ2-7; 12 bases are shared with TRBD2. CDR3 DNA sequence: TGTGCCAGCAGCCCGCTAGCGGGGGGGATGCTCTACGAGCAGTACTTC. The encoded protein is CASSPLAGGMLYEQYF. The full variable domain, in which reference TRBV7-2 and TRBJ2-7 provide the parts outside the CDR3, is GAGVSQSPSNKVTEKGKDVELRCDPISGHTALYWYRQSLGQGLEFLIYFQGNSAPDKSGLPSDRFSAERTGGSVSTLTIQRTQQEDSAVYLCASSPLAGGMLYEQYFGPGTRLTVT.